The rows below give T cell receptor beta chains drawn from one sample of a study of T cells in Graves' hyperthyroidism and ophthalmopathy. In TCRdb, the multiplex PCR reads were re-called with MiXCR into one record per CDR3 protein. Of 300,000 to 500,000 distinct CDR3 sequences listed, about 15% are singletons. The specimen sequenced was blood. The receptors were sampled from a woman in her 30s with Graves' hyperthyroidism. Both conserved end residues are part of each CDR3. The order of the fields is D gene, J gene, clone size, V gene, CDR3 protein, CDR3 DNA. A D gene is named only where the DNA matches it firmly. Size values are once, few and many counts, or a class for expanded clones, and some rows have none.

TRBD2 TRBJ2-7 many TRBV28 CASRASGAYEQYF TGTGCCAGCAGGGCTAGCGGGGCCTACGAGCAGTACTTC
TRBD2 TRBJ2-3 . TRBV20-1 CSARDPSGTSTDTQYF TGCAGTGCTAGAGATCCTAGCGGGACTAGCACAGATACGCAGTATTTT
. TRBJ1-4 . TRBV11-3 CASSLASTNEKLFF TGTGCCAGCAGCTTAGCCTCAACTAATGAAAAACTGTTTTTT
. TRBJ1-4 . TRBV25-1 CASSDPDSARNEKLFF TGTGCCAGCAGTGATCCCGACAGCGCGAGGAATGAAAAGCTGTTTTTT
TRBD2 TRBJ2-7 many TRBV20-1 CSARLAGYAYEQYF TGCAGTGCTAGGCTAGCGGGATACGCCTACGAGCAGTACTTC
. TRBJ1-4 many TRBV12-3/TRBV12-4 CASSLVRANEKLFF TGTGCCAGCAGTTTAGTCAGGGCTAATGAAAAACTGTTTTTT
TRBD1 TRBJ1-5 many TRBV20-1 CSALGQGDSQPQHF TGCAGTGCACTCGGACAGGGAGATAGTCAGCCCCAGCATTTT
. TRBJ2-7 many TRBV10-3 CAISETGPYEQYF TGTGCCATCAGTGAGACGGGACCCTACGAGCAGTACTTC
TRBD1 TRBJ2-5 few TRBV5-5 CASSSRPAGGETQYF TGTGCCAGCAGCTCTCGCCCGGCAGGGGGAGAGACCCAGTACTTC
TRBD1 TRBJ2-5 many TRBV12-3/TRBV12-4 CASSRDSPSQYF TGTGCCAGCAGTCGGGACAGTCCTAGCCAGTACTTC
. TRBJ2-5 . TRBV7-9 CASSLGSRGRETQYF TGTGCCAGCAGCCTCGGTAGCCGGGGGCGGGAGACCCAGTACTTC